This TCR beta chain derives from a study of OX40 agonist ivuxolimab in advanced cancers. TCRdb's table, derived via immunoSEQ multiplex PCR, lists solely in-frame clones and lacks some. This sample has 14,000 or so clones; about 77% occur once, and the top ten carry just over 35%. The germline V gene encodes CDR1 MRHNA and CDR2 SNTAGT. CDR3 length equals 13 residues. Trimming stripped 2 bases from V and 7 bases from J, with 11 bases between. Source: CD4+ or CD8+ T cells sorted from blood, taken in a trial of the OX40 agonist ivuxolimab. The receptor was derived from an adult with an advanced solid tumor such as melanoma, head and neck, liver or kidney cancer. The chain joins TRBV6-4 to TRBJ1-2; weak D call: TRBD1 (5 bases). The CDR3 sequence is CASSDVQGGGYTF. CDR3 in DNA: TGTGCCAGCAGTGACGTGCAGGGCGGTGGCTACACCTTC.